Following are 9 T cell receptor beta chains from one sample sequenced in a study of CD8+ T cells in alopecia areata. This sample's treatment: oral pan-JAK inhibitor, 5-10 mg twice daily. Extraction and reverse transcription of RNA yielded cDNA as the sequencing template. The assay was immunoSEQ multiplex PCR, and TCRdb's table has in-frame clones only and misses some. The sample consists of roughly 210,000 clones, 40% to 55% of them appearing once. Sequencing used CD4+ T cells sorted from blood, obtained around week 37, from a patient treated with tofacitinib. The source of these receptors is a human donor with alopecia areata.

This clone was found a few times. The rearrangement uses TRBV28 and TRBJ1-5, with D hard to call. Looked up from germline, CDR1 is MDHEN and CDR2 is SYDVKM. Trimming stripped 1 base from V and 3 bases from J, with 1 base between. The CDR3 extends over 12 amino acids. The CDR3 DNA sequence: TGTGCCAGCAGTTTATTCAATCAGCCCCAGCATTTT. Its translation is CASSLFNQPQHF.

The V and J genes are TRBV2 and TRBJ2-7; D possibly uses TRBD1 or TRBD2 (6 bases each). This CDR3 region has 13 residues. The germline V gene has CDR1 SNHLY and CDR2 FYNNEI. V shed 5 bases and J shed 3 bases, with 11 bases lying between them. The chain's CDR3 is CASSPGGGYEQYF. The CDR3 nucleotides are TGTGCCAGCAGTCCTGGAGGGGGCTACGAGCAGTACTTC.

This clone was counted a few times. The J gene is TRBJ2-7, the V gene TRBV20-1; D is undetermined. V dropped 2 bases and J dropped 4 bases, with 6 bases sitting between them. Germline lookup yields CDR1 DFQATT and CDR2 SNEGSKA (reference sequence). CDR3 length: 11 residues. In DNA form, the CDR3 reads TGCAGTGCTAGATTCCTTTACGAGCAGTACTTC. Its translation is CSARFLYEQYF.

The CDR3 DNA is TGTGCCAGCAGCGCTGCAGGGGGCATTGGGGCCAACGTCCTGACTTTC. This sequence encodes CASSAAGGIGANVLTF. This chain uses TRBV5-5 with TRBJ2-6, with 8 bases fitting TRBD1. Per germline, CDR1 SGHKS and CDR2 YYEKEE (reference sequence). This CDR3 has 16 amino acids. With 4 bases clipped from V and 3 bases from J, the junction kept 6 bases outside the gene matches.

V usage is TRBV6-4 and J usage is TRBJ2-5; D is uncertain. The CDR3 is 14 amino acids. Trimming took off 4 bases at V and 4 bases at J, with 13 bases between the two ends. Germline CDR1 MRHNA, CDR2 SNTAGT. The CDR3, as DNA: TGTGCCAGCAGTGCGGGTGTAGGGTCAGAGACCCAGTACTTC. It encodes CASSAGVGSETQYF.

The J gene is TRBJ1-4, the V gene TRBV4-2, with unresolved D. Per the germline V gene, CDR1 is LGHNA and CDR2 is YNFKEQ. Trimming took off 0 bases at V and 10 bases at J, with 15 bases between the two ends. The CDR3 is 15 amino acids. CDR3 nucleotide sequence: TGTGCCAGCAGCCAAGATCGCGGGGTTCCCGGAAAACTGTTTTTT. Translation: CASSQDRGVPGKLFF.

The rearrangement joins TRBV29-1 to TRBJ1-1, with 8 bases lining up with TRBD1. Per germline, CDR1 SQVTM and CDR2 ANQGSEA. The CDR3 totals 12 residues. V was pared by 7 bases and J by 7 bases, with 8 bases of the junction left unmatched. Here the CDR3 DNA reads TGCAGCGCCATTCAGGGGGCTAGTGAAGCTTTCTTT. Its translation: CSAIQGASEAFF.

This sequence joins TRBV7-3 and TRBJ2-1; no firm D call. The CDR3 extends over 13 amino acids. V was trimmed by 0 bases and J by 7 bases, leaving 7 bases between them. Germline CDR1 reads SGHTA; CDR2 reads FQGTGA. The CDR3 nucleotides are TGTGCCAGCAGCTTAACTATGCGGAATGAGCAGTTCTTC. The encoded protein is CASSLTMRNEQFF.

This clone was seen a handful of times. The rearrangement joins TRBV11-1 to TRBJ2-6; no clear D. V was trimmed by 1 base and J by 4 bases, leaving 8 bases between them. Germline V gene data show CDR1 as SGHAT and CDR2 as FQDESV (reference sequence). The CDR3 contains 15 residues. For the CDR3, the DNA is TGTGCCAGCAGCTTAGAGACGAGCGGGGCCAACGTCCTGACTTTC. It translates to CASSLETSGANVLTF.